Below are 30 T cell receptor beta chains sequenced from a single sample in a study of cytomegalovirus exposure and HLA in healthy donors. The primer mix had 60 Vbeta and 13 Jbeta primers. Here immunoSEQ multiplex PCR was the method, and the copy in TCRdb shows in-frame clones only, minus some. The sample has 150,000 to 200,000 clones; over 75% are singletons. Sequenced material: PBMCs. These receptor sequences come from a man aged 18 to 30 in good health and CMV-seropositive.

The CDR3 reads CASSYKTGQETQYF. In DNA, the CDR3 is TGTGCCAGCAGTTACAAGACAGGGCAGGAGACCCAGTACTTC. The chain employs TRBV6-5 and TRBJ2-5, with TRBD1 matching 7 bases. The V and J ends lost 2 bases and 5 bases, in that order; junction bases with no gene match: 5. The CDR3 runs 14 residues. Germline V gene sequence: CDR1 MNHEY, CDR2 SVGAGI.

This chain links TRBV7-6 with TRBJ2-5; maybe TRBD1 (7 bases). Looked up from germline, CDR1 is SGHVS and CDR2 is FNYEAQ. This CDR3 spans 13 amino acids. The V gene lost 8 bases and the J gene lost 5 bases, with 15 bases spanning the gap. CDR3 region: CASRPTGRETQYF. The DNA of the CDR3 is TGTGCCAGCCGCCCGACAGGGAGGGAGACCCAGTACTTC.

The CDR3, as DNA: TGTGCCAGCAGCTCCGTAAGGGACTGGGCAAAAGAGACCCAGTACTTC. Translation: CASSSVRDWAKETQYF. The V call is TRBV11-2, the J call TRBJ2-5, with D perhaps matching TRBD2 (6 bases). V lost 4 bases and J 3 bases, leaving 18 bases between the germline ends. Germline V lookup: CDR1 SGHAT, CDR2 FQNNGV. This CDR3 region has 16 residues. Drawing the rest from reference TRBV11-2 and TRBJ2-5, the complete variable domain is EAGVAQSPRYKIIEKRQSVAFWCNPISGHATLYWYQQILGQGPKLLIQFQNNGVVDDSQLPKDRFSAERLKGVDSTLKIQPAKLEDSAVYLCASSSVRDWAKETQYFGPGTRLLVL.

This chain joins TRBV19 and TRBJ2-1; 11 bases match TRBD1. The CDR3 contains 15 residues. Germline CDR1 is LNHDA and CDR2 is SQIVND (reference sequence). V was clipped by 3 bases and J by 4 bases; unmatched bases: 2. The chain's CDR3 is CASSIGTGGYNEQFF. In DNA form, the CDR3 reads TGTGCCAGTAGTATTGGGACAGGGGGGTACAATGAGCAGTTCTTC.

The J gene is TRBJ1-2, the V gene TRBV29-1; 7 bases align to TRBD1. The CDR3 sequence is 12 residues long. Unmatched junction bases numbered 3, after V lost 5 bases and J lost 3 bases. Germline CDR1 is SQVTM and CDR2 is ANQGSEA. This chain's CDR3 is CSVRTGDYGYTF. The CDR3, as DNA: TGCAGCGTTCGAACAGGGGACTATGGCTACACCTTC.

This chain connects TRBV5-1 to TRBJ2-1, with 9 bases lining up with TRBD2. The CDR3 loop spans 17 amino acids. V gave up 4 bases and J gave up 6 bases; unmatched junction bases: 14. CDR1 is SGHRS and CDR2 is YFSETQ in the germline V gene. CDR3 nucleotides: TGCGCCAGCAGCCTCCCGAGCGGGCTAGCGGGGATCAATGAGCAGTTCTTC. Its translation: CASSLPSGLAGINEQFF.

This rearrangement joins TRBV11-2 to TRBJ2-5, with D possibly being TRBD2 (6 bases). This CDR3 region has 14 residues. Germline values: CDR1 SGHAT, CDR2 FQNNGV. With 5 bases removed from V and 3 bases from J, the gap between germline ends came to 13 bases. CDR3 sequence reads: CASSPTRGKETQYF. As DNA, the CDR3 is TGTGCCAGCAGCCCGACTAGAGGCAAAGAGACCCAGTACTTC.

To note about this clone: One junction end disagrees with the germline gene, perhaps due to a read error. The chain recombines TRBV7-9 with TRBJ1-4; D gene unclear. Germline-derived CDR1 and CDR2 are SEHNR and FQNEAQ (reference sequence). CDR3 length: 12 residues. As DNA, the CDR3 is TGTTCCAGCAGTCGGCCGGGGGAAAAACTGTTTTTT. Amino acid sequence: CSSSRPGEKLFF.

The chain combines TRBV18 with TRBJ2-3, with D uncertain. V lost 0 bases to trimming and J lost 0 bases, with 4 bases between them. From germline, CDR1 is KGHSH and CDR2 LQKENI. The CDR3 has 14 amino acids. In DNA form, the CDR3 reads TGTGCCAGCTCACCACCCCCGAGCACAGATACGCAGTATTTT. Translating it yields CASSPPPSTDTQYF.

V gene TRBV29-1 combines with J gene TRBJ2-5, with 7 bases aligning to TRBD2. Germline trimming cut 5 bases from V and 4 bases from J; bases unmatched to any gene: 10. Germline loops: CDR1 SQVTM, CDR2 ANQGSEA. CDR3 length: 14 residues. The CDR3 reads CSVPGEGMGETQYF. CDR3 coding DNA: TGCAGCGTTCCCGGGGAGGGGATGGGAGAGACCCAGTACTTC.

The chain uses TRBV18 and TRBJ1-4, with D possibly TRBD1 on 5 matching bases. The CDR3 contains 15 residues. Deletions cut 3 bases from V and 0 bases from J, with 8 bases between. CDR1 is KGHSH and CDR2 is LQKENI in the germline V gene. In nucleotides, the CDR3 is TGTGCCAGCTCACCGCTGACAGCAACTAATGAAAAACTGTTTTTT. It translates to CASSPLTATNEKLFF.

The chain recombines TRBV14 with TRBJ1-2; TRBD1 is a possible D gene (5 bases). Germline lookup yields CDR1 SGHDN and CDR2 FVKESK. V shed 3 bases and J shed 8 bases, with 13 bases lying between them. The CDR3 sequence is 13 residues long. The CDR3 spells CASSHPAGKGYTF. In DNA, the CDR3 is TGTGCCAGCAGCCATCCGGCAGGGAAGGGCTACACCTTC.

In its sample, this clone was seen once. The chain employs TRBV19 and TRBJ1-5, with a tentative D call TRBD1 (6 bases). The CDR3 covers 18 residues. V gave up 5 bases and J gave up 4 bases, with 24 bases separating them. Per the germline V gene, CDR1 is LNHDA and CDR2 is SQIVND (reference sequence). The DNA of the CDR3 is TGTGCCAGTAGTCTCGTTTGGGACACGACCTACGGGAATCAGCCCCAGCATTTT. Protein sequence: CASSLVWDTTYGNQPQHF.

This clone has only a few counts. The chain joins TRBV7-9 to TRBJ1-4; 7 bases are shared with TRBD1. Germline values: CDR1 SEHNR, CDR2 FQNEAQ (reference sequence). The trim removed 1 base at V and 5 bases at J, leaving 10 bases unmatched. The CDR3 sequence is 17 residues long. CDR3 protein: CASSLGRTGTENEKLFF. CDR3 in DNA: TGTGCCAGCAGCTTAGGCAGGACCGGGACAGAAAATGAAAAACTGTTTTTT.

The chain recombines TRBV5-6 with TRBJ1-6, with D hard to call. This CDR3 is 14 amino acids long. V was trimmed by 2 bases and J by 8 bases, leaving 11 bases between them. Germline lookup yields CDR1 SGHDT and CDR2 YYEEEE. The CDR3 DNA reads TGTGCCAGCAGCTTAGTGGGTAGCGATTCACCCCTCCACTTT. It codes for CASSLVGSDSPLHF.

V is TRBV19 and J is TRBJ1-5, with unresolved D. Trimming removed 3 bases at V and 7 bases at J, with 13 bases between. CDR1 and CDR2 from the germline V gene are LNHDA and SQIVND (reference sequence). The CDR3 is 14 amino acids. The CDR3 is CASSIQNPGQPQHF. For the CDR3, the DNA is TGTGCCAGTAGTATCCAAAACCCGGGGCAGCCCCAGCATTTT.

This chain uses TRBV11-2 with TRBJ1-4, with a weak D call TRBD1 (6 bases). This CDR3 is built from 16 residues. Germline V gives CDR1 SGHAT, CDR2 FQNNGV. V was pared by 3 bases and J by 7 bases, with 18 bases between. The CDR3, as DNA: TGTGCCAGCAGCTTCCTCCGGGGGGGGGCCGGTGAAAAACTGTTTTTT. Its translation is CASSFLRGGAGEKLFF.

This clone is a singleton in its sample. The genes are TRBV7-8 and TRBJ2-7; weak D call: TRBD1 (5 bases). The CDR3 sequence is 14 residues long. Germline values: CDR1 SGHVS, CDR2 FQNEAQ. V was trimmed by 3 bases and J by 6 bases, leaving 15 bases between them. The CDR3 sequence is CASSFAGSWGEQYF. As DNA, the CDR3 is TGTGCCAGCAGCTTTGCAGGGTCTTGGGGCGAGCAGTACTTC.

Details on this clone: The same CDR3 can be traced to other DNA sequences in this sample. DNA of the CDR3: TGCAGTGCTAGTCGAGGAGATACGCAGTATTTT. Its translation: CSASRGDTQYF. The chain is built from TRBV20-1 and TRBJ2-3, with D hard to call. Germline assignment: CDR1 DFQATT and CDR2 SNEGSKA (reference sequence). The CDR3 extends over 11 amino acids. V gave up 3 bases and J gave up 5 bases, with 6 bases separating them.

V is TRBV5-1 and J is TRBJ1-1; 11 nucleotides align to TRBD1. The germline V gene has CDR1 SGHRS and CDR2 YFSETQ. The J segment lost 1 base and the V segment lost 5 bases, leaving 10 bases of the junction unmatched. The CDR3 contains 17 residues. The CDR3 here is CASREGQGVTRNTEAFF. CDR3 sequence (DNA): TGCGCCAGCAGGGAGGGACAGGGGGTCACCCGGAACACTGAAGCTTTCTTT.

The chain has TRBV7-2 and TRBJ1-5, with D hard to call. The V gene's germline CDR1 is SGHTA and CDR2 FQGNSA. The CDR3 contains 16 residues. V was clipped by 0 bases and J by 0 bases, with 9 bases between them. DNA for the CDR3: TGTGCCAGCAGCTTAGCGGGAGGTAGTAGCAATCAGCCCCAGCATTTT. Amino acid sequence: CASSLAGGSSNQPQHF.

The chain has TRBV10-3 and TRBJ2-1; TRBD1 is a possible D gene (8 bases). The germline V gene encodes CDR1 ENHRY and CDR2 SYGVKD. V lost 8 bases and J lost 8, with 16 bases in between. The CDR3 is made up of 13 amino acids. CDR3 region: CAIGGQGGHEQFF. DNA of the CDR3: TGTGCCATCGGAGGACAGGGAGGGCATGAGCAGTTCTTC.

The chain combines TRBV19 with TRBJ2-5; 8 bases are shared with TRBD2. V trimming: 9 bases; J trimming: 5 bases; junction bases outside the gene matches: 14. Germline lookup yields CDR1 LNHDA and CDR2 SQIVND (reference sequence). The CDR3 totals 15 residues. The CDR3 sequence is CARTGRRGDYETQYF. The CDR3 bases are TGTGCCAGGACCGGGAGGCGGGGGGACTATGAGACCCAGTACTTC.

This clone has a single count. The chain links TRBV5-1 to TRBJ1-2, with a tentative D call TRBD1 (5 bases). The CDR3 runs 16 residues. V dropped 0 bases and J dropped 3 bases, with 15 bases sitting between them. Germline values: CDR1 SGHRS, CDR2 YFSETQ. CDR3 loop: CASSLVGAGSDYGYTF. The CDR3, as DNA: TGCGCCAGCAGCTTGGTTGGGGCAGGGTCCGACTATGGCTACACCTTC.

The chain employs TRBV4-1 and TRBJ1-3; tentative D call: TRBD1 (6 bases). The ends were cut back, 3 bases at V and 4 bases at J, with 16 bases in the middle. Per the germline V gene, CDR1 is MGHRA and CDR2 is YSYEKL. The CDR3 is made up of 16 amino acids. The CDR3 sequence: CASSQPTGNRGNTIYF. Written as DNA, the CDR3 is TGCGCCAGCAGCCAGCCTACAGGGAATAGAGGAAACACCATATATTTT.

The V and J genes are TRBV5-1 and TRBJ2-2; 9 bases are a match to TRBD2. The CDR3 runs to 15 residues. Germline V gene data show CDR1 as SGHRS and CDR2 as YFSETQ. The J segment lost 3 bases and the V segment lost 4 bases, leaving 4 bases of the junction unmatched. CDR3 DNA sequence: TGCGCCAGCAGCCGCGGGGGGGCCGACACCGGGGAGCTGTTTTTT. Translated, it gives CASSRGGADTGELFF.

The rearrangement uses TRBV6-4 and TRBJ1-5, with D unresolved. The germline V gene encodes CDR1 MRHNA and CDR2 SNTAGT. Trimming left V 6 bases short and J 6 bases short, with 9 bases between. CDR3 size: 12 residues. The CDR3 is CASSAGGQPQHF. As DNA, the CDR3 is TGTGCCAGCAGCGCAGGTGGTCAGCCCCAGCATTTT.

The chain employs TRBV21-1 and TRBJ2-7; the table's D call of TRBD2 was not tested on the DNA. TRBV21-1 is shown as a pseudogene. The CDR3 has 13 residues. In nucleotides, the CDR3 is TGTGCCAGCAGCAAAGTGCGGTTTTACGAGCAGTACTTC. This codes for CASSKVRFYEQYF.

This chain links TRBV5-6 with TRBJ2-7, with 8 bases lining up with TRBD2. This CDR3 contains 16 residues. V dropped 4 bases and J dropped 0; count of bases not matched to a gene: 9. Germline-derived CDR1 and CDR2 are SGHDT and YYEEEE. The CDR3 loop reads CASSGRGGESSYEQYF. CDR3 bases: TGTGCCAGCAGCGGTCGGGGGGGGGAAAGCTCCTACGAGCAGTACTTC.

The chain couples TRBV2 to TRBJ1-2, with TRBD1 as a possible D gene (6 bases). The V gene lost 8 bases and the J gene lost 7 bases, with 20 bases spanning the gap. Germline CDR1 and CDR2: SNHLY and FYNNEI. The CDR3 extends over 14 amino acids. The CDR3, as DNA: TGTGCCAGCGTACCACAGGGCCCTTTCGGTGGCTACACCTTC. Amino acids: CASVPQGPFGGYTF.